This entry is about one T cell receptor beta chain. As yet, its antigen is unknown. A second PCR, run for about 6 to 12 cycles, used a sample-barcoded 5' primer plus a J-beta primer mix. TCRdb re-called the 5' RACE reads through MiXCR, storing one row per CDR3 protein. In the table there are around 1,900,000 distinct CDR3 sequences, approximately 39% of which are singletons. The data are from a study of blood T cells in healthy people across ages. Germline loops: CDR1 MRHNA, CDR2 SNTAGT. With V trimmed by 6 bases and J by 4 bases, 4 bases remained unmatched. The CDR3 runs 14 residues. Study outcomes and limitations: PBMC samples, being unsorted, prevented any conclusive comparison of naive and antigen-experienced cells.

This chain links TRBV6-4 with TRBJ2-3; 10 nucleotides agree with TRBD1. Specimen: blood. The sequence derives from a human donor in good health. The CDR3 protein is CASRGQGVSDTQYF. In DNA form, the CDR3 reads TGTGCCAGCAGAGGACAGGGGGTGTCAGATACGCAGTATTTT.